These 22 T cell receptor beta chains came from one sample sequenced in a study of T cell repertoires in cytomegalovirus infection. TCRdb itself ran the reads through MiXCR, one entry per CDR3 protein. The data hold some 440,000 distinct CDR3 sequences, with around 32% observed a single time. Source material: PBMCs. The receptors stem from a human donor in good health (CMV status not recorded). Some clones in this sample may be carry-over from other donors' samples.

V usage is TRBV5-5 and J usage is TRBJ2-3; D not resolved. This CDR3 has 13 amino acids. Between the trimmed V and J ends, which lost 0 bases and 6 bases, there was a span of 8 bases. Looked up from germline, CDR1 is SGHKS and CDR2 is YYEKEE (reference sequence). The CDR3 loop reads CASSLEVSDTQYF. CDR3 DNA: TGTGCCAGCAGCTTGGAGGTATCGGATACGCAGTATTTT.

This clonotype has more than one count but fewer than ten. V is TRBV19 and J is TRBJ1-5; 9 nucleotides align to TRBD1. The CDR3 totals 15 residues. V was clipped by 7 bases and J by 2 bases; unmatched bases: 6. CDR1 and CDR2 from the germline V gene are LNHDA and SQIVND (reference sequence). CDR3 loop: CASKGQGSRNQPQHF. The CDR3 DNA follows: TGTGCCAGTAAGGGACAGGGTTCGCGCAATCAGCCCCAGCATTTT.

The rearrangement joins TRBV4-1 to TRBJ2-3; tentatively, D is TRBD2 (6 bases). The germline V gene encodes CDR1 MGHRA and CDR2 YSYEKL. There are 16 residues in the CDR3. Trimming shortened V by 3 bases and J by 2 bases, and 15 bases separated the two germline ends. CDR3 DNA sequence: TGCGCCAGCAGCCAGTGGCATGGGGGGACCACAGATACGCAGTATTTT. Protein: CASSQWHGGTTDTQYF.

V and J are TRBV5-6 and TRBJ1-1; tentatively, D is TRBD1 (5 bases). Trimming left V 1 base short and J 11 bases short, with 12 bases between. CDR1 and CDR2 from the germline V gene are SGHDT and YYEEEE. This CDR3 has 12 residues. CDR3 bases: TGTGCCAGCAGCTTGTCGTGGGGGGTCGCTTTCTTT. Its protein product is CASSLSWGVAFF.

Only a few counts were recorded for this clonotype. This chain uses TRBV14 with TRBJ2-1, with TRBD2 matching over 8 bases. Unmatched junction bases numbered 14, after V lost 4 bases and J lost 6 bases. Looked up from germline, CDR1 is SGHDN and CDR2 is FVKESK. This CDR3 has 17 residues. The CDR3 protein is CASSPTLGLAGPNEQFF. The CDR3 nucleotides are TGTGCCAGCAGCCCTACCTTAGGGCTAGCGGGCCCCAATGAGCAGTTCTTC.

This clonotype was observed many times. V usage is TRBV4-1 and J usage is TRBJ2-2; no clear D. The V gene's germline CDR1 is MGHRA and CDR2 YSYEKL. The CDR3 has 16 residues. Between the trimmed V and J ends, which lost 4 bases and 4 bases, there was a span of 16 bases. CDR3 in DNA: TGCGCCAGCAGCCGAAGTTTAGGGCAGTTCACCGGGGAGCTGTTTTTT. The encoded protein is CASSRSLGQFTGELFF.

Comment on this clonotype: The CDR3 ends on some other residue instead of the conserved phenylalanine or tryptophan, so this is likely a read error. J is TRBJ2-7 and V is TRBV7-4; tentatively, D is TRBD2 (6 bases). This CDR3 spans 14 amino acids. Between the trimmed V and J ends, which lost 5 bases and 4 bases, there was a span of 15 bases. Germline V gene data show CDR1 as SGHVT and CDR2 as SQSDAQ. CDR3: CASSPRGWGYEQYL. CDR3 sequence (DNA): TGTGCCAGCAGCCCCCGGGGGTGGGGATACGAGCAGTACTTA.

This clonotype showed up many times. The V gene is TRBV7-6, the J gene TRBJ1-5; possibly TRBD1 for D (6 bases). Germline assignment: CDR1 SGHVS and CDR2 FNYEAQ. The length of the CDR3 is 16 residues. V was trimmed by 1 base and J by 6 bases, leaving 16 bases between them. This chain's CDR3 is CASSLEIGGAIQPQHF. CDR3 in DNA: TGTGCCAGCAGCTTAGAAATCGGGGGGGCGATTCAGCCCCAGCATTTT. The full variable domain, completed using reference TRBV7-6 and TRBJ1-5, is GAGVSQSPRYKVTKRGQDVALRCDPISGHVSLYWYRQALGQGPEFLTYFNYEAQQDKSGLPNDRFSAERPEGSISTLTIQRTEQRDSAMYRCASSLEIGGAIQPQHFGDGTRLSIL.

This rearrangement joins TRBV19 to TRBJ1-1; TRBD1 matches 9 bases. The J segment lost 2 bases and the V segment lost 5 bases, leaving 6 bases of the junction unmatched. The germline V gene has CDR1 LNHDA and CDR2 SQIVND (reference sequence). The CDR3 length is 15 residues. This CDR3 reads CASSVPGQGNTEAFF. Written as DNA, the CDR3 is TGTGCCAGTAGTGTACCGGGACAGGGAAACACTGAAGCTTTCTTT. The entire variable domain, with the rest obtained from reference TRBV19 and TRBJ1-1, is as follows: DGGITQSPKYLFRKEGQNVTLSCEQNLNHDAMYWYRQDPGQGLRLIYYSQIVNDFQKGDIAEGYSVSREKKESFPLTVTSAQKNPTAFYLCASSVPGQGNTEAFFGQGTRLTVV.

This chain uses TRBV25-1 with TRBJ1-5; D unclear. Germline assignment: CDR1 MGHDK and CDR2 SYGVNS. The ends were cut back, 2 bases at V and 1 base at J, with 6 bases in the middle. This CDR3 spans 14 amino acids. This CDR3 reads CASSEELSNQPQHF. CDR3 nucleotides: TGTGCCAGCAGTGAAGAGCTAAGCAATCAGCCCCAGCATTTT.

This clonotype occurred many times. This rearrangement joins TRBV7-2 to TRBJ2-7, with 10 bases fitting TRBD2. J lost 5 bases, V lost 1 base, and 2 bases had no gene match. Germline V gene lookup returns CDR1 SGHTA and CDR2 FQGNSA. The CDR3 covers 14 residues. DNA for the CDR3: TGTGCCAGCAGCTTAGTAGCGGGGGGTAACGAGCAGTACTTC. It yields the protein CASSLVAGGNEQYF.

This clonotype came up a few times. The chain combines TRBV20-1 with TRBJ2-3; 7 bases align to TRBD1. The CDR3 loop spans 13 amino acids. With V trimmed by 1 base and J by 5 bases, 3 bases remained unmatched. The germline V gene encodes CDR1 DFQATT and CDR2 SNEGSKA (reference sequence). In DNA, the CDR3 is TGCAGTGCTAGAGGACAGGGATTAGATACGCAGTATTTT. Amino acids: CSARGQGLDTQYF.

This clonotype was counted a few times. The chain uses TRBV6-5 and TRBJ1-1; TRBD1 might be the D (5 bases). V was cut by 5 bases and J by 0 bases, with 7 bases left in between. The CDR3 runs 13 residues. The germline V gene encodes CDR1 MNHEY and CDR2 SVGAGI. The CDR3 here is CASSGTLNTEAFF. CDR3 DNA sequence: TGTGCCAGCAGTGGGACTTTGAACACTGAAGCTTTCTTT.

On this clonotype: The conserved closing phenylalanine or tryptophan is absent in this CDR3, likely reflecting a read error. The chain is built from TRBV12-3 or TRBV12-4 and TRBJ1-1; 7 nucleotides agree with TRBD1. V lost 3 bases and J lost 1; bases outside the gene matches: 8. This CDR3 has 16 residues. The chain's CDR3 is CASSFRQGLRNTEAFL. DNA of the CDR3: TGTGCCAGCAGTTTTCGACAGGGCCTCCGGAACACTGAAGCTTTCTTG.

This chain joins TRBV15 and TRBJ2-7; tentatively, D is TRBD1 (6 bases). Looked up from germline, CDR1 is LNHNV and CDR2 is YYDKDF (reference sequence). CDR3 length equals 14 residues. Trimming removed 2 bases from V and 4 bases from J, with 12 bases in between. Here the CDR3 DNA reads TGTGCCACCAGCAGATCCGGACAGCAATACGAGCAGTACTTC. Translation gives CATSRSGQQYEQYF.

The V call is TRBV12-3 or TRBV12-4, the J call TRBJ2-5, with 8 nucleotides matching TRBD2. The length of the CDR3 is 14 residues. Losses at the gene ends were 6 bases for V and 3 bases for J; bases not matched to a gene: 6. CDR3 residues: CASRTGREKETQYF. The CDR3 DNA reads TGTGCCAGCAGAACCGGGAGGGAGAAAGAGACCCAGTACTTC.

This clonotype was seen more than once but under ten times. The chain has TRBV4-1 and TRBJ2-1, with 9 nucleotides matching TRBD1. Germline trimming cut 3 bases from V and 2 bases from J; bases unmatched to any gene: 5. This CDR3 region has 16 residues. Germline loops: CDR1 MGHRA, CDR2 YSYEKL. CDR3 amino acids: CASSQGQGVPYNEQFF. The CDR3 DNA follows: TGCGCCAGCAGCCAGGGACAGGGAGTCCCCTACAATGAGCAGTTCTTC.

This clonotype was counted a few times. V usage is TRBV6-2 or TRBV6-3 and J usage is TRBJ2-7; possibly TRBD2 for D (5 bases). V gave up 2 bases and J gave up 7 bases, with 21 bases separating them. This CDR3 region has 16 residues. CDR1 MNHEY and CDR2 SVGEGT come from the germline V gene. CDR3 nucleotides: TGTGCCAGCAGTTACGGAGGTGGCGGTTCATGGAGGGAGCAGTACTTC. This translates into CASSYGGGGSWREQYF.

V and J are TRBV14 and TRBJ2-2, with TRBD1 as a possible D gene (6 bases). Germline V gene sequence: CDR1 SGHDN, CDR2 FVKESK. V lost 2 bases and J 2 bases, leaving 9 bases between the germline ends. This CDR3 region has 15 residues. CDR3 sequence: CASSQRRGNTGELFF. The DNA of the CDR3 is TGTGCCAGCAGCCAACGCAGGGGTAACACCGGGGAGCTGTTTTTT.

The table lists this clonotype with many counts. This chain uses TRBV6-6 with TRBJ1-1; D is unclear. The CDR3 is 15 residues long. V was trimmed by 7 bases and J by 3 bases, leaving 18 bases between them. Germline CDR1 MNHNY, CDR2 SVGAGI (reference sequence). This chain's CDR3 is CASNQGHLEDTEAFF. CDR3 bases: TGTGCCAGCAATCAAGGGCACCTCGAGGACACTGAAGCTTTCTTT.

About this clonotype: This CDR3 is missing its conserved last phenylalanine or tryptophan, likely due to a read error. J is TRBJ2-1 and V is TRBV5-3, with 11 bases identical to TRBD1. TRBV5-3 is marked as an open reading frame, function uncertain. The CDR3 loop spans 16 amino acids. Trimming cost V 8 bases and J 2 bases; bases outside gene matches: 9. CDR3 DNA: TGTGCCAGCAGCCGGGGACAGGGGGGAACCTACAATGAGCAGTTCCTC. Protein product: CASSRGQGGTYNEQFL.

With regard to this clonotype: A junction end diverges from the germline sequence, so it may reflect a read error. The chain employs TRBV4-1 and TRBJ2-3; D is uncertain. Germline V gene data show CDR1 as MGHRA and CDR2 as YSYEKL. The CDR3 totals 17 residues. CDR3: CASSHRSSAISTDTQYF. The CDR3 DNA follows: TGCGCCAGCAGCCATCGGTCGTCGGCCATTAGCACTGATACGCAGTATTTT.